Each of the 26 T cell receptor beta chains below was sequenced from the same sample in a study of cytomegalovirus exposure and HLA in healthy donors. The study ran its PCR with 60 Vbeta and 13 Jbeta primers. Method: immunoSEQ multiplex PCR; TCRdb's copy keeps in-frame clones and lacks some. The sample records about 110,000 clones, around 71% being singletons. Input material: PBMCs. These receptors originate from a boy aged 5-17 years in good health and CMV-seronegative.

CDR3 coding DNA: TGTGCCAGCAGTTCCCCATCCTCCACAGGGGATTCCGGGGAGCTGTTTTTT. Its translation: CASSSPSSTGDSGELFF. The genes are TRBV27 and TRBJ2-2; 7 nucleotides align to TRBD1. Looked up from germline, CDR1 is MNHEY and CDR2 is SMNVEV (reference sequence). Unmatched junction bases numbered 14, after V lost 4 bases and J lost 6 bases. The CDR3 consists of 17 residues.

The chain employs TRBV28 and TRBJ2-3; the D is unclear. The V and J ends lost 2 bases and 11 bases respectively, with 20 bases between them. This CDR3 comprises 15 residues. The germline gives CDR1 MDHEN, CDR2 SYDVKM. CDR3: CASSLPLDSRPQQYF. The DNA for the CDR3 is TGTGCCAGCAGTTTACCCCTCGATAGTCGCCCTCAGCAGTATTTT.

V usage is TRBV30 and J usage is TRBJ2-7; TRBD2 agrees at 7 bases. This CDR3 comprises 13 residues. CDR1 is GTSNPN, CDR2 SVGIG, per germline (reference sequence). J gave up 3 bases and V 4 bases, and 6 bases lay outside the gene matches. As DNA, the CDR3 is TGTGCCTGGACCCTAGCGGCTGGCTACGAGCAGTACTTC. This encodes CAWTLAAGYEQYF.

This clone has just a few counts. This chain uses TRBV7-3 with TRBJ2-7; D gene unclear. The V end was cut by 3 bases, the J end by 1 base, with 10 bases between. CDR1 and CDR2 from the germline V gene are SGHTA and FQGTGA. This CDR3 comprises 14 residues. Written as DNA, the CDR3 is TGTGCCAGCAGCTTCAACAGTGTATCCTACGAGCAGTACTTC. This gives the protein CASSFNSVSYEQYF. Based on the CDR3 plus reference TRBV7-3 and TRBJ2-7, the full variable domain is GAGVSQTPSNKVTEKGKYVELRCDPISGHTALYWYRQSLGQGPEFLIYFQGTGAADDSGLPNDRFFAVRPEGSVSTLKIQRTERGDSAVYLCASSFNSVSYEQYFGPGTRLTVT.

This clone appeared a few times. This chain links TRBV27 with TRBJ1-1, with 7 bases fitting TRBD1. The CDR3 totals 14 residues. With 4 bases clipped from V and 4 bases from J, the junction kept 6 bases outside the gene matches. CDR1 MNHEY and CDR2 SMNVEV come from the germline V gene (reference sequence). CDR3: CASSSWDSTTEAFF. The CDR3 DNA reads as TGTGCCAGCAGTTCCTGGGACAGCACCACTGAAGCTTTCTTT.

The chain recombines TRBV29-1 with TRBJ2-7; 12 nucleotides match TRBD1. Germline values: CDR1 SQVTM, CDR2 ANQGSEA. The CDR3 sequence is 13 residues long. V gave up 6 bases and J gave up 6 bases; unmatched junction bases: 6. The chain's CDR3 is CSVNRDRGREQYF. The CDR3 coding sequence is TGCAGCGTGAACCGGGACAGGGGGCGCGAGCAGTACTTC.

V usage is TRBV10-3 and J usage is TRBJ2-2, with a possible D match to TRBD2 (5 bases). The CDR3 extends over 17 amino acids. Trimming took 4 bases from V and 3 from J, leaving 18 bases between them. From germline, CDR1 is ENHRY and CDR2 SYGVKD. CDR3 loop: CAISGDLATFDTGELFF. CDR3 in DNA: TGTGCCATCAGTGGCGACTTAGCGACGTTCGACACCGGGGAGCTGTTTTTT.

This clone was observed a single time. The rearrangement uses TRBV29-1 and TRBJ2-1; 7 positions match TRBD1. Germline CDR1 SQVTM, CDR2 ANQGSEA. The CDR3 runs 16 residues. The J segment lost 4 bases and the V segment lost 3 bases, leaving 12 bases of the junction unmatched. DNA of the CDR3: TGCAGCGTTGAGGGCCAACAGGGGAACCTTTACAATGAGCAGTTCTTC. Its protein is CSVEGQQGNLYNEQFF.

The V and J genes are TRBV28 and TRBJ1-5; 7 bases are a match to TRBD1. The CDR3 sequence is 15 residues long. Germline CDR1 MDHEN, CDR2 SYDVKM. V was clipped by 6 bases and J by 1 base; unmatched bases: 6. The CDR3 coding sequence is TGTGCCAGCAGGTCGGGACAGACGAGCAATCAGCCCCAGCATTTT. It is translated as CASRSGQTSNQPQHF.

This clone was seen just once. CDR3 in amino acids: CASSLGQGTISYEQYF. In DNA, the CDR3 is TGCGCCAGCAGCTTGGGACAGGGAACGATCTCCTACGAGCAGTACTTC. The V call is TRBV5-1, the J call TRBJ2-7; TRBD1 matches 7 bases. Germline V CDR1 and CDR2: SGHRS, YFSETQ. There are 16 residues in the CDR3. The junction had 6 bases not matched to a gene; V was cut back by 0 bases and J by 0 bases. Looking up the rest from reference TRBV5-1 and TRBJ2-7 gives the full variable domain: KAGVTQTPRYLIKTRGQQVTLSCSPISGHRSVSWYQQTPGQGLQFLFEYFSETQRNKGNFPGRFSGRQFSNSRSEMNVSTLELGDSALYLCASSLGQGTISYEQYFGPGTRLTVT.

This chain links TRBV2 with TRBJ2-7; possible D gene TRBD1, 6 bases. The CDR3 covers 16 residues. In germline, CDR1 is SNHLY, CDR2 FYNNEI. The ends were cut back, 0 bases at V and 3 bases at J, with 15 bases in the middle. The CDR3 spells CASSEALGDRIYEQYF. In nucleotides, the CDR3 is TGTGCCAGCAGTGAAGCCCTAGGAGACAGGATCTACGAGCAGTACTTC.

The table lists this clone with a few counts. The chain joins TRBV10-3 to TRBJ2-2; possibly TRBD1 for D (6 bases). CDR1 and CDR2 (germline): ENHRY, SYGVKD. Trimming pared 2 bases from V and 2 bases from J, leaving 12 bases between. The CDR3 totals 16 residues. CDR3 residues: CAISELGTFNTGELFF. CDR3 bases: TGTGCCATCAGTGAGCTAGGGACATTCAACACCGGGGAGCTGTTTTTT.

This clone showed up just once. This chain connects TRBV6-6 to TRBJ1-5; 7 nucleotides align to TRBD1. The CDR3 runs to 14 residues. The V gene's germline CDR1 is MNHNY and CDR2 SVGAGI (reference sequence). V dropped 4 bases and J dropped 4; count of bases not matched to a gene: 4. The CDR3 DNA sequence: TGTGCCAGCAGTTCCGCAGGGGGAAATCAGCCCCAGCATTTT. It translates to CASSSAGGNQPQHF.

This clone came up a few times. This chain joins TRBV6-1 and TRBJ1-2; no clear D. Germline CDR1 and CDR2: MNHNS and SASEGT. The germline V and J ends were trimmed by 2 bases and 0 bases, with 13 bases remaining between them. This CDR3 comprises 16 residues. The CDR3 DNA follows: TGTGCCAGCAGTGAAACGGGGAAAGGAGCTAACTATGGCTACACCTTC. Protein product: CASSETGKGANYGYTF.

The V and J genes are TRBV19 and TRBJ2-6, with D tentatively TRBD2 (6 bases). The V gene's germline CDR1 is LNHDA and CDR2 SQIVND (reference sequence). The V end was cut by 1 base, the J end by 2 bases, with 12 bases between. The CDR3 contains 17 residues. The CDR3 DNA is TGTGCCAGTAGTATAGTCCTCGGAGGGGCTGGGGCCAACGTCCTGACTTTC. It is translated as CASSIVLGGAGANVLTF. Together with reference TRBV19 and TRBJ2-6, the CDR3 gives the full variable domain: DGGITQSPKYLFRKEGQNVTLSCEQNLNHDAMYWYRQDPGQGLRLIYYSQIVNDFQKGDIAEGYSVSREKKESFPLTVTSAQKNPTAFYLCASSIVLGGAGANVLTFGAGSRLTVL.

The gene calls are TRBV6-1 and TRBJ2-7, with 14 bases matching TRBD2. The V and J ends lost 8 bases and 4 bases, in that order; junction bases with no gene match: 4. The CDR3 contains 14 residues. CDR1 is MNHNS and CDR2 is SASEGT in the germline V gene. The CDR3 DNA reads TGTGCCAGCGGGACTAGCGGGAGTTTTTACGAGCAGTACTTC. It translates to CASGTSGSFYEQYF.

V usage is TRBV30 and J usage is TRBJ1-1, with no clear D. Germline CDR1 is GTSNPN and CDR2 is SVGIG (reference sequence). There are 14 residues in the CDR3. Trimming removed 4 bases at V and 2 bases at J, with 14 bases between. CDR3 sequence reads: CAWNLGRDNTEAFF. For the CDR3, the DNA is TGTGCCTGGAATCTCGGACGGGATAACACTGAAGCTTTCTTT.

This chain connects TRBV27 to TRBJ2-7; 10 nucleotides agree with TRBD2. The CDR3 contains 15 residues. J lost 7 bases, V lost 8 bases, and 14 bases had no gene match. From germline, CDR1 is MNHEY and CDR2 SMNVEV (reference sequence). The CDR3, as DNA: TGTGCCAGCGGGACTAGCGAAAGCCCGATTATTGAGCAGTACTTC. Its protein product is CASGTSESPIIEQYF.

The chain joins TRBV4-1 to TRBJ1-5, with D perhaps TRBD1 (6 bases). The CDR3 sequence is 16 residues long. CDR1 and CDR2 from the germline V gene are MGHRA and YSYEKL. The germline V and J ends were trimmed by 3 bases and 4 bases, with 16 bases remaining between them. The CDR3 bases are TGCGCCAGCAGCCAGTTAACAGGGAACCTAAATCAGCCCCAGCATTTT. This sequence encodes CASSQLTGNLNQPQHF.

Many counts were recorded for this clone. The sample contains more than one DNA sequence encoding this CDR3. The chain uses TRBV7-9 and TRBJ1-1; D might be TRBD1 (6 bases). Germline CDR1 reads SEHNR; CDR2 reads FQNEAQ (reference sequence). V lost 5 bases to trimming and J lost 1 base, with 8 bases between them. This CDR3 has 13 amino acids. The CDR3 sequence is CASSRGQNTEAFF. As DNA, the CDR3 is TGTGCCAGCAGCAGGGGACAGAACACTGAAGCTTTCTTT.

The chain links TRBV4-3 to TRBJ2-3; 9 positions match TRBD1. The CDR3 totals 16 residues. Trimming took 1 base from V and 1 from J; bases not matched to a gene: 3. Germline-derived CDR1 and CDR2 are LGHNA and YSLEER. The CDR3 is CASSQAGDRGTDTQYF. CDR3 bases: TGCGCCAGCAGCCAAGCGGGGGACAGGGGCACAGATACGCAGTATTTT.

The DNA of the CDR3 is TGCGCCAGCAGCTCCAAACAGGGAACACTCCACGAGCAGTACTTC. This encodes CASSSKQGTLHEQYF. V is TRBV5-1 and J is TRBJ2-7; D perhaps matches TRBD1 (6 bases). The CDR3 runs 15 residues. Germline CDR1 is SGHRS and CDR2 is YFSETQ. V lost 3 bases and J 5 bases, leaving 18 bases between the germline ends.

The rearrangement joins TRBV5-1 to TRBJ2-7, with TRBD2 matching 10 bases. In germline, CDR1 is SGHRS, CDR2 YFSETQ. V lost 4 bases to trimming and J lost 2 bases; unmatched junction nucleotides: 3. This CDR3 comprises 14 residues. Here the CDR3 DNA reads TGCGCCAGCAGCCCCACTAGCGGGACCTACGAGCAGTACTTC. Protein product: CASSPTSGTYEQYF.

This clone was recorded a few times. V and J are TRBV5-6 and TRBJ2-4; TRBD2 matches 7 bases. Per the germline V gene, CDR1 is SGHDT and CDR2 is YYEEEE. The CDR3 totals 17 residues. V lost 3 bases and J lost 0; bases outside the gene matches: 9. Written as DNA, the CDR3 is TGTGCCAGCAGCTCCGGGGGGAGAAAACTAGCCAAAAACATTCAGTACTTC. Protein sequence: CASSSGGRKLAKNIQYF. Drawing the rest from reference TRBV5-6 and TRBJ2-4, the complete variable domain is DAGVTQSPTHLIKTRGQQVTLRCSPKSGHDTVSWYQQALGQGPQFIFQYYEEEERQRGNFPDRFSGHQFPNYSSELNVNALLLGDSALYLCASSSGGRKLAKNIQYFGAGTRLSVL.

The chain is built from TRBV9 and TRBJ2-1; 7 bases are a match to TRBD2. The V gene end was trimmed by 1 base and the J gene end by 4 bases; junction bases not matched to a gene: 5. The CDR3 runs 15 residues. The germline V gene encodes CDR1 SGDLS and CDR2 YYNGEE. The CDR3 DNA reads as TGTGCCAGCAGCGTAACCGGGACTAATTACAATGAGCAGTTCTTC. It yields the protein CASSVTGTNYNEQFF.

This rearrangement joins TRBV6-5 to TRBJ2-1; TRBD2 agrees at 9 bases. Unmatched junction bases numbered 6, after V lost 9 bases and J lost 6 bases. The germline CDR1 and CDR2 sequences are MNHEY and SVGAGI. This CDR3 is 13 amino acids long. This CDR3 is CASRGTSSNEQFF. The DNA for the CDR3 is TGTGCCAGTCGCGGGACTAGCAGCAATGAGCAGTTCTTC.